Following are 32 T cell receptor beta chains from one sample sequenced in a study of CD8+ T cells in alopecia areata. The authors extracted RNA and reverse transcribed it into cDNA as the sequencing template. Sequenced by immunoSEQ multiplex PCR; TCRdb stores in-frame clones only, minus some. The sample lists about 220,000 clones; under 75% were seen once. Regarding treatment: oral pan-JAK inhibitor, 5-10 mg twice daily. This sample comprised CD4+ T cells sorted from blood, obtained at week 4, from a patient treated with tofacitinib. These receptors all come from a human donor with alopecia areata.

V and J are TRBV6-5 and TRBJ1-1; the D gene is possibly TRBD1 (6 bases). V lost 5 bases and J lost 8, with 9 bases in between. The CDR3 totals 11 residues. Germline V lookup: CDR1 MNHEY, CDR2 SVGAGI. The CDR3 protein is CASSQGREAFF. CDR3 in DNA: TGTGCCAGCAGTCAGGGGAGAGAAGCTTTCTTT.

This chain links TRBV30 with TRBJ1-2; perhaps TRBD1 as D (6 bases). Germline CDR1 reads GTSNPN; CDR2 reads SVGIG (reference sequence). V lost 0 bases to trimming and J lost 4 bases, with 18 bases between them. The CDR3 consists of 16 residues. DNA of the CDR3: TGTGCCTGGAGTGTACCCGGACAGCAGTACCCCTATGGCTACACCTTC. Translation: CAWSVPGQQYPYGYTF.

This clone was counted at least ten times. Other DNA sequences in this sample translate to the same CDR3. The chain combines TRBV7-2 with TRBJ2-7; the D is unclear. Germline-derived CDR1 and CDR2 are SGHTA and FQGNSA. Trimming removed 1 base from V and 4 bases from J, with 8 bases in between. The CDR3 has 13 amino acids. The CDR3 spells CASSLEATYEQYF. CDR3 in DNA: TGTGCCAGCAGCTTAGAGGCGACGTACGAGCAGTACTTC. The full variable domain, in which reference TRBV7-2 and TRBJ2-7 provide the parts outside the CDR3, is GAGVSQSPSNKVTEKGKDVELRCDPISGHTALYWYRQSLGQGLEFLIYFQGNSAPDKSGLPSDRFSAERTGGSVSTLTIQRTQQEDSAVYLCASSLEATYEQYFGPGTRLTVT.

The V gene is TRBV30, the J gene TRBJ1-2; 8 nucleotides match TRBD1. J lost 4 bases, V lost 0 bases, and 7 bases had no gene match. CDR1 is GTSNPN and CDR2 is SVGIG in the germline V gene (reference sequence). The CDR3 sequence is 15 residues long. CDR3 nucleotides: TGTGCCTGGAGTGTTGGGCAGGGGGCGTCCTATGGCTACACCTTC. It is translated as CAWSVGQGASYGYTF. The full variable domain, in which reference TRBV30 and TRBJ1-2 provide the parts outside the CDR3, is SQTIHQWPATLVQPVGSPLSLECTVEGTSNPNLYWYRQAAGRGLQLLFYSVGIGQISSEVPQNLSASRPQDRQFILSSKKLLLSDSGFYLCAWSVGQGASYGYTFGSGTRLTVV.

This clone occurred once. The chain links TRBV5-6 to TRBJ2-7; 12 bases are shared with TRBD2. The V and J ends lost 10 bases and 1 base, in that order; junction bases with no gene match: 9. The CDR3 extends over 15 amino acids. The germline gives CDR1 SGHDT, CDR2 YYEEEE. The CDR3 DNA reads TGTGCCTCACGAAGGACTAGCGGGGCTTCCTACGAGCAGTACTTC. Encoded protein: CASRRTSGASYEQYF.

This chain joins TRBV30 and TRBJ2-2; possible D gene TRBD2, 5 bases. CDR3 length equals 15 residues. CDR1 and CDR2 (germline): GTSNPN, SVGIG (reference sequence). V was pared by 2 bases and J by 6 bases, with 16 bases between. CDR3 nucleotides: TGTGCCTGGAGTCCACTCTCGAGGGTGGCCGGGGAGCTGTTTTTT. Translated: CAWSPLSRVAGELFF.

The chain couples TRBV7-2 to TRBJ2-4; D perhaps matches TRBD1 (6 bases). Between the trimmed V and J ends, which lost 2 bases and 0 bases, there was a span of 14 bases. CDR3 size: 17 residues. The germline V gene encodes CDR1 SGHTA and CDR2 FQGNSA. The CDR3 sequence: CASSLTPAGAAKNIQYF. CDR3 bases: TGTGCCAGCAGCTTAACCCCGGCAGGGGCAGCCAAAAACATTCAGTACTTC.

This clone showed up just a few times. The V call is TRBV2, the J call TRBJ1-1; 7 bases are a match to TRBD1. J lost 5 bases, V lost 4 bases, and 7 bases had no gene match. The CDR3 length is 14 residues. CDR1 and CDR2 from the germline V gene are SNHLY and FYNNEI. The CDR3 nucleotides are TGTGCCAGCAGTGTCGACAGGGTGGGTACTGAAGCTTTCTTT. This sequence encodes CASSVDRVGTEAFF.

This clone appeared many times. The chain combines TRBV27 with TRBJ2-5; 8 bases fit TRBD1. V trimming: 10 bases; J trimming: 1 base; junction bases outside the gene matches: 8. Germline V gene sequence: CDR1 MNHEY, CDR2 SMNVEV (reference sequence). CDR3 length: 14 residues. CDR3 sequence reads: CATSRTGPQETQYF. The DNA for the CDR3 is TGTGCCACCTCCCGGACAGGGCCCCAAGAGACCCAGTACTTC.

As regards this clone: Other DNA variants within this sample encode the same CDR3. The CDR3 protein is CSVRDTEAFF. Written as DNA, the CDR3 is TGCAGCGTTCGTGACACTGAAGCTTTCTTT. This chain joins TRBV29-1 and TRBJ1-1, with unresolved D. The CDR3 is 10 amino acids. Germline CDR1 is SQVTM and CDR2 is ANQGSEA. The V end was cut by 5 bases, the J end by 3 bases, with 4 bases between.

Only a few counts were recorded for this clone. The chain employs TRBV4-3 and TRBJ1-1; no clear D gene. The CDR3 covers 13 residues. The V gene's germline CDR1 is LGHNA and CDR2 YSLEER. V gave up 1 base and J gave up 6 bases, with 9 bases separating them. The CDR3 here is CASSQVNRAEAFF. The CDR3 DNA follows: TGCGCCAGCAGCCAAGTTAACAGAGCTGAAGCTTTCTTT.

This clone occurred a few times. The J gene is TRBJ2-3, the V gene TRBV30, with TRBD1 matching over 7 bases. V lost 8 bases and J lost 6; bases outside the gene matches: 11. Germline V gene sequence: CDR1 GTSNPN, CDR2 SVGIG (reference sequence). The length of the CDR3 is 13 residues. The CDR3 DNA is TGTGCCGGGCGACAGGGTCCTATTGATACGCAGTATTTT. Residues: CAGRQGPIDTQYF.

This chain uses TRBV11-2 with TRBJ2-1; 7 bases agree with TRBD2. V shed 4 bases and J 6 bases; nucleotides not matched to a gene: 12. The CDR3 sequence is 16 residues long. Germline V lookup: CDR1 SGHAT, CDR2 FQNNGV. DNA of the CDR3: TGTGCCAGCAGCTCTACCACCGGACTAGTCCCCAATGAGCAGTTCTTC. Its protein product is CASSSTTGLVPNEQFF.

The CDR3 reads CASSLRTEPSYEQYF. Here the CDR3 DNA reads TGTGCCAGCAGTTTAAGGACAGAACCCTCCTACGAGCAGTACTTC. This chain joins TRBV7-2 and TRBJ2-7; D possibly corresponds to TRBD1 (6 bases). The V and J ends lost 6 bases and 0 bases respectively, with 15 bases between them. The CDR3 contains 15 residues. Germline CDR1 is SGHTA and CDR2 is FQGNSA.

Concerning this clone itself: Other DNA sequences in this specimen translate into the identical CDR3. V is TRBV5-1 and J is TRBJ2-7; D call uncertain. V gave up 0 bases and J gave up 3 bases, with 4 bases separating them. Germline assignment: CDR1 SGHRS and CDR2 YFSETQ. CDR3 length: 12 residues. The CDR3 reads CASSLGGYEQYF. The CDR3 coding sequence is TGCGCCAGCAGCTTGGGCGGCTACGAGCAGTACTTC.

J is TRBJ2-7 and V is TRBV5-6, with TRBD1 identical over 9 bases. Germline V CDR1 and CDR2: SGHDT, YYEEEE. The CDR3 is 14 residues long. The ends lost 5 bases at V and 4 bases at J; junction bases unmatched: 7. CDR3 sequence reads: CASSRPGTGYEQYF. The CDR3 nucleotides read TGTGCCAGCAGTCGCCCGGGGACAGGGTACGAGCAGTACTTC.

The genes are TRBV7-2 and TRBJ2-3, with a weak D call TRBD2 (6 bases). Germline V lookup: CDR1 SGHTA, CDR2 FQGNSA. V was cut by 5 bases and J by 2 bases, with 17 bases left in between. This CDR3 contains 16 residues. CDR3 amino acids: CASSGTLSGPTDTQYF. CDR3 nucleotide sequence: TGTGCCAGCAGCGGGACTTTGTCGGGCCCCACAGATACGCAGTATTTT.

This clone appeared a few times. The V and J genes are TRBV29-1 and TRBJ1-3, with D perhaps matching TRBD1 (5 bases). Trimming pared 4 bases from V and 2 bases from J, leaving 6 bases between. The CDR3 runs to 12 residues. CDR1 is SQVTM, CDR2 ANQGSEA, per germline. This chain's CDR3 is CSVGQTGNTIYF. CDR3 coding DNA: TGCAGCGTTGGACAGACTGGAAACACCATATATTTT. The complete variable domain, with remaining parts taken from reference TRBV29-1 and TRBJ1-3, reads SAVISQKPSRDICQRGTSLTIQCQVDSQVTMMFWYRQQPGQSLTLIATANQGSEATYESGFVIDKFPISRPNLTFSTLTVSNMSPEDSSIYLCSVGQTGNTIYFGEGSWLTVV.

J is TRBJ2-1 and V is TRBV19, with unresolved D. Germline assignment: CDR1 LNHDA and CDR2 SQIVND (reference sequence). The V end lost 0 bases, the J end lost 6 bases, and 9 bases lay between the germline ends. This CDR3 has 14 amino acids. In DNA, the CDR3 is TGTGCCAGTAGTATAGATAGTGACTCCAATGAGCAGTTCTTC. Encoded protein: CASSIDSDSNEQFF.

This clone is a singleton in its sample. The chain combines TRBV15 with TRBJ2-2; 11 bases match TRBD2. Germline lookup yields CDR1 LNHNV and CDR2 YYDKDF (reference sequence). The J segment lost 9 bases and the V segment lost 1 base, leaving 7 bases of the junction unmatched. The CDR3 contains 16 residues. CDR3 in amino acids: CATSRVGTSGGRELFF. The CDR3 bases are TGTGCCACCAGCAGAGTCGGTACTAGCGGGGGTAGGGAGCTGTTTTTT.

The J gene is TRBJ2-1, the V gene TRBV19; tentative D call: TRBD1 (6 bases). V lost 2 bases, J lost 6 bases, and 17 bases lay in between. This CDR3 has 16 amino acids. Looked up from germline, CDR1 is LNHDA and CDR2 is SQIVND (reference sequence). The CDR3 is CASSIRGDKLGNEQFF. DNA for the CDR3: TGTGCCAGTAGTATAAGAGGGGACAAATTGGGCAATGAGCAGTTCTTC. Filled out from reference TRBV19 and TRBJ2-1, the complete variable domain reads DGGITQSPKYLFRKEGQNVTLSCEQNLNHDAMYWYRQDPGQGLRLIYYSQIVNDFQKGDIAEGYSVSREKKESFPLTVTSAQKNPTAFYLCASSIRGDKLGNEQFFGPGTRLTVL.

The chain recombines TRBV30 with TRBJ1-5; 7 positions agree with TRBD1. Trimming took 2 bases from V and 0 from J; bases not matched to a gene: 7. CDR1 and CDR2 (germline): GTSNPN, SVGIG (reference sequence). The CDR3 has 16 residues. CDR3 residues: CAWSTQGQNSNQPQHF. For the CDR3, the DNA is TGTGCCTGGAGTACCCAGGGACAGAATAGCAATCAGCCCCAGCATTTT.

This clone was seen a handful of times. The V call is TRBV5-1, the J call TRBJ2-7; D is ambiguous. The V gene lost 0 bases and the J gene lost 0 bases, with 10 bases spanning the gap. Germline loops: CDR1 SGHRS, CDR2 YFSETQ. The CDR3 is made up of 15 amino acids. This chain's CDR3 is CASSLGRVSSYEQYF. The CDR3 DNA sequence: TGCGCCAGCAGCTTGGGCCGAGTGAGCTCCTACGAGCAGTACTTC.

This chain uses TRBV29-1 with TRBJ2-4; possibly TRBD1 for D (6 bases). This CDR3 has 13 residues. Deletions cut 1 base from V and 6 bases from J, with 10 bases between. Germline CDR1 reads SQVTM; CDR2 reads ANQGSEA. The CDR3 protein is CSVEGTALNIQYF. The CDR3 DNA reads TGCAGCGTTGAAGGGACAGCGCTAAACATTCAGTACTTC.

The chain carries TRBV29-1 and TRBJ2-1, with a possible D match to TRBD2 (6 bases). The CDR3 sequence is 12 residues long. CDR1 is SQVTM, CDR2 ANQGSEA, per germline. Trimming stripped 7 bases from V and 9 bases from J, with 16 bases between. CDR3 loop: CSAGDAGGEQFF. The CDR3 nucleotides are TGCAGCGCGGGGGATGCAGGAGGTGAGCAGTTCTTC.

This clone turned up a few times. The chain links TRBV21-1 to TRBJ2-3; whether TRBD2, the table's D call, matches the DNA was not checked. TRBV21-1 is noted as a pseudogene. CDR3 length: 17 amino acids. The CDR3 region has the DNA TGTGCCAGCAGCAAAGGAGAGACTAGCGGGGGCCCTGATACGCAGTATTTT. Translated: CASSKGETSGGPDTQYF.

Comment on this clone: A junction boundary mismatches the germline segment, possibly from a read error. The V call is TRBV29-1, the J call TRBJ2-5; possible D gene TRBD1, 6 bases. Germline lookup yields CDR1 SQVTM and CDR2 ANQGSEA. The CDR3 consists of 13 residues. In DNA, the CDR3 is TGCAGCGTCGAAGCGGACAGAGAAGAGACCCAGTACTTC. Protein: CSVEADREETQYF.

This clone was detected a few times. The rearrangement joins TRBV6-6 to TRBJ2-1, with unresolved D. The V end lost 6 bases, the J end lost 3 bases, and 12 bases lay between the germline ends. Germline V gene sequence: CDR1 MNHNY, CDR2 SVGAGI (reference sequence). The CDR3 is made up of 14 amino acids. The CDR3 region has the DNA TGTGCCAGCAGCGACAAGACCCTCTACAATGAGCAGTTCTTC. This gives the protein CASSDKTLYNEQFF.

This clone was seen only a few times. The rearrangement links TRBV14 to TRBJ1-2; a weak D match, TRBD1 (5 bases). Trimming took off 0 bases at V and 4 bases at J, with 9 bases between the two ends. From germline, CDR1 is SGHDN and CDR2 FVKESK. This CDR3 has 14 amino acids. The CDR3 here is CASSQDNRIYGYTF. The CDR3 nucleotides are TGTGCCAGCAGCCAAGACAACAGGATCTATGGCTACACCTTC.

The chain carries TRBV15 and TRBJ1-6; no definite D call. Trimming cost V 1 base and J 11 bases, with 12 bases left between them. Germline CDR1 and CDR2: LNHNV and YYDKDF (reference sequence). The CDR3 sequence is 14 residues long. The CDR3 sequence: CATSRGPIEAPLHF. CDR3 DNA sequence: TGTGCCACCAGCAGAGGGCCGATCGAGGCACCCCTCCACTTT.

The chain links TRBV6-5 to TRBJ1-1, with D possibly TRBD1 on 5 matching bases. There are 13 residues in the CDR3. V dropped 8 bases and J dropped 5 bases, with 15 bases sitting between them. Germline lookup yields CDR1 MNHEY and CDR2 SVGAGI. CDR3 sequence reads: CASRGRATTEAFF. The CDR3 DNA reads TGTGCCAGCCGGGGACGGGCAACTACTGAAGCTTTCTTT.

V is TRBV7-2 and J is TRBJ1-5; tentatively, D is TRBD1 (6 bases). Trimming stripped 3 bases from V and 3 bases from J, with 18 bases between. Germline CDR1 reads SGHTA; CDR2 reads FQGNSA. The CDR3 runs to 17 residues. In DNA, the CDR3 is TGTGCCAGCAGCTTGGGGGCCAGGGGATACTCCAATCAGCCCCAGCATTTT. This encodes CASSLGARGYSNQPQHF.